This T cell receptor (beta chain) originates from a study of blood T cells in healthy people across ages. Across the whole study: Researchers report that template switching captured about one barcoded beta molecule per two T cells. Study outcomes and limitations: There was no known CMV status for donors, so expanded clonotype changes were possibly confounded. More naive CD4+ cells and higher diversity marked long-lived donors relative to aged donors. Across the age range, TCR beta diversity per million T cells fell in a roughly linear way.

Looked up from germline, CDR1 is MNHNS and CDR2 is SASEGT. CDR3 length: 14 amino acids. Comment on this clonotype: As yet, its antigen is unknown.

It was with a sample-barcoded 5' primer and a J-beta primer mix that a second PCR of roughly 7 to 11 cycles was run. TCRdb re-called the 5' RACE reads through MiXCR, storing one row per CDR3 protein. The sample records over a million distinct CDR3 sequences, around 42% being singletons. The receptor comes from a woman aged 18-29 years in good health. The source material was blood. The chain links TRBV6-1 to TRBJ2-4; a weak D match, TRBD2 (5 bases). The end of the DNA fits TRBJ2-5 better, so the J call may be wrong. CDR3 loop: CASSITRSGETQYF. The CDR3 coding sequence is TGTGCCAGCAGCATCACTAGGTCGGGTGAGACCCAGTACTTC.